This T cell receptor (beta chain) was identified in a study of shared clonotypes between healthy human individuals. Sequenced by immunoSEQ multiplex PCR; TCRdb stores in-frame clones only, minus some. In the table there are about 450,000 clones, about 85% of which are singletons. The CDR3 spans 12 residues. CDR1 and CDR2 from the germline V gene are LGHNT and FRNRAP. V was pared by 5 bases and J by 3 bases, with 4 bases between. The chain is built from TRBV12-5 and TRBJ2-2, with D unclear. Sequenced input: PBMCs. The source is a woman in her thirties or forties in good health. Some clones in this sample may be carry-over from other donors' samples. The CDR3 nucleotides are TGTGCTAGTGGTCGGGACACCGGGGAGCTGTTTTTT. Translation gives CASGRDTGELFF.